The clone carrying this T cell receptor (beta chain) was counted once. Its antigen is currently unknown. The V and J ends lost 3 bases and 9 bases, in that order; junction bases with no gene match: 8. The CDR3 runs to 14 residues. Germline V gives CDR1 SGHDT, CDR2 YYEEEE. The donors were in the 120-subject validation cohort, distinct from the approximately 700-subject first cohort. Sequencing was performed with immunoSEQ multiplex PCR; in TCRdb, only in-frame clones are kept and a portion is missing. The sample holds under 200,000 clones, about 95% seen once. These data are taken from a study of cytomegalovirus exposure and HLA in healthy donors. Study-level findings and limits: TCR sequences were mostly rare, though some public TCRs occurred in many donors. Researchers catalogued around 150 TCR beta chains as cytomegalovirus-associated.

The genes are TRBV5-6 and TRBJ2-1; 8 nucleotides align to TRBD1. Material: PBMCs. The origin of this receptor is a woman aged 18 to 35 in good health and CMV-seronegative. For the CDR3, the DNA is TGTGCCAGCAGCTCGGGACAGGCCAGGGGTGAGCAGTTCTTC. Protein: CASSSGQARGEQFF.